The 9 T cell receptor beta chains listed next were all sequenced from one sample in a study of blood T cell repertoires in COVID-19. Clones were sequenced by immunoSEQ multiplex PCR, and TCRdb holds only the in-frame ones, with some missing. The data hold around 120,000 clones, with less than 75% observed a single time. Material for sequencing was peripheral blood. The origin of the receptors is a human donor with acute or convalescent COVID-19. The donor label of this sample is uncertain.

The chain recombines TRBV23-1 with TRBJ2-6; D call uncertain. TRBV23-1 falls under the ORF class, with uncertain function. V was pared by 5 bases and J by 0 bases, with 8 bases between. The CDR3 contains 15 residues. CDR3: CASSLFPSGANVLTF. The CDR3 nucleotides read TGCGCCAGCAGTTTATTCCCCTCTGGGGCCAACGTCCTGACTTTC.

The V and J genes are TRBV2 and TRBJ2-4, with 7 bases aligning to TRBD1. CDR1 is SNHLY and CDR2 is FYNNEI in the germline V gene. The V gene end was trimmed by 6 bases and the J gene end by 0 bases; junction bases not matched to a gene: 5. This CDR3 region has 15 residues. The CDR3 here is CASRGQYLAKNIQYF. DNA for the CDR3: TGTGCCAGCAGGGGACAGTACCTAGCCAAAAACATTCAGTACTTC.

The chain carries TRBV6-6 and TRBJ1-1, with D possibly TRBD1 on 5 matching bases. Trimming shortened V by 6 bases and J by 0 bases, and 8 bases separated the two germline ends. The CDR3 is 13 amino acids. Looked up from germline, CDR1 is MNHNY and CDR2 is SVGAGI (reference sequence). DNA of the CDR3: TGTGCCAGCAGCAGGGCCATGAACACTGAAGCTTTCTTT. Protein product: CASSRAMNTEAFF.

The V gene is TRBV5-1, the J gene TRBJ2-3, with TRBD1 matching over 7 bases. V was clipped by 7 bases and J by 0 bases; unmatched bases: 8. This CDR3 comprises 15 residues. Germline CDR1 and CDR2: SGHRS and YFSETQ. The CDR3 coding sequence is TGCGCCAGCCGGACAGGCTATACTAGCACAGATACGCAGTATTTT. It encodes CASRTGYTSTDTQYF.

This clone appeared a single time. The chain recombines TRBV12-5 with TRBJ2-1; no clear D gene. CDR3 length: 11 amino acids. The germline V gene has CDR1 LGHNT and CDR2 FRNRAP. The ends were cut back, 3 bases at V and 10 bases at J, with 7 bases in the middle. CDR3 residues: CASGFSREQFF. The CDR3 DNA reads TGTGCTAGTGGTTTCTCCCGGGAGCAGTTCTTC. Filled out from reference TRBV12-5 and TRBJ2-1, the complete variable domain reads DARVTQTPRHKVTEMGQEVTMRCQPILGHNTVFWYRQTMMQGLELLAYFRNRAPLDDSGMPKDRFSAEMPDATLATLKIQPSEPRDSAVYFCASGFSREQFFGPGTRLTVL.

The chain carries TRBV13 and TRBJ2-3, with D perhaps TRBD2 (6 bases). Germline CDR1 reads PRHDT; CDR2 reads FYEKMQ (reference sequence). CDR3 size: 17 residues. Between the trimmed V and J ends, which lost 5 bases and 0 bases, there was a span of 18 bases. The CDR3: CASSLPLAGRSTDTQYF. Written as DNA, the CDR3 is TGTGCCAGCAGCCTGCCTCTTGCGGGGAGGAGCACAGATACGCAGTATTTT.

The CDR3, as DNA: TGCGCCAGCAGTCAAACCCGGGACAGGGGTCGGCTGACCTACGAGCAGTACTTC. It specifies CASSQTRDRGRLTYEQYF. The gene calls are TRBV23-1 and TRBJ2-7; 10 bases match TRBD1. TRBV23-1 is assigned to the ORF class and has an uncertain function. After removal of 2 bases from V and 2 bases from J, the junction contained 12 bases not matched to a gene. This CDR3 contains 18 residues.

Comment on this clone: Relative to the germline gene, one junction end is altered; a read error may explain this. The chain carries TRBV7-2 and TRBJ2-5, with TRBD1 as a possible D gene (6 bases). CDR3 length: 15 amino acids. The germline V gene has CDR1 SGHTA and CDR2 FQGNSA. The chain's CDR3 is CASSPRQGPSEIQYF. The CDR3 region has the DNA TGTGCCAGCAGTCCAAGGCAGGGGCCATCCGAGATCCAGTACTTC.

The chain links TRBV5-6 to TRBJ1-5; TRBD1 aligns across 8 bases. With V trimmed by 2 bases and J by 3 bases, 4 bases remained unmatched. The V gene's germline CDR1 is SGHDT and CDR2 YYEEEE. This CDR3 comprises 15 residues. This chain's CDR3 is CASSFGQGFNQPQHF. Written as DNA, the CDR3 is TGTGCCAGCAGCTTTGGACAGGGTTTCAATCAGCCCCAGCATTTT.